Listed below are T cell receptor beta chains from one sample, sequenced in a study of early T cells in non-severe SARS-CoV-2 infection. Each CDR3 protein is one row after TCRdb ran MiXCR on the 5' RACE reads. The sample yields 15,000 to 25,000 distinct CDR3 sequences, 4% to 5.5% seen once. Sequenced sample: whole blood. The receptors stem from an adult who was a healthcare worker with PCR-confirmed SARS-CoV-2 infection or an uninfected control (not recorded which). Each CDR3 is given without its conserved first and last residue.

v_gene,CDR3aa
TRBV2,ASTPRRTPDSGANVLT
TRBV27,ASSLSGTGYNYGYT
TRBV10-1,ASSEGRLSETQY
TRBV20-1,SARERERGAGEDTQY
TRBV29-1,SVKGDLDTLSSYNEQF
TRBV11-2,ASSLGQGVGFNEQF
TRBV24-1,ATSDPGLAGGNEQF
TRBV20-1,SARIPGDNSPLH
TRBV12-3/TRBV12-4,ASSLGPQAQH
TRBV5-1,ASSLGTGHSNQPQH
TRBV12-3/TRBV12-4,ASSPINTEAF
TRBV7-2,ASSLRQDTDTQY
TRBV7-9,ASSLTAPGAEQY
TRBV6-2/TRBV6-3,ASSLDGYVNEQF
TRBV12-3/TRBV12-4,ASSLSGGAGQETQY
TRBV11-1,ASSFGRFYGYT
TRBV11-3,ASSLGLAGVPDTQY
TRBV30,AWRGPTGGTHGYT
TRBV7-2,ASSFHGVGETQY
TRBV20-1,SARAKIKGGSYNEQF
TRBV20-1,SAISGGATDTQY
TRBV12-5,ASGFPNTPNTGELF
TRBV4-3,ASSQEAGHRELF